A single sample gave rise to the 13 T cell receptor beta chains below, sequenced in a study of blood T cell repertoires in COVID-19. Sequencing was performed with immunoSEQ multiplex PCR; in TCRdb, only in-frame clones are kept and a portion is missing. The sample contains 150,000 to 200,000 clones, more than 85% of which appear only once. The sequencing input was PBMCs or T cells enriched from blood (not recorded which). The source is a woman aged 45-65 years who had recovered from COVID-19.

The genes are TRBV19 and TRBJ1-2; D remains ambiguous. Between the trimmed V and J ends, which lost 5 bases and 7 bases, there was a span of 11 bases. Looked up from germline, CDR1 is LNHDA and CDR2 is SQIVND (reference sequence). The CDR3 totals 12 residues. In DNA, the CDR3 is TGTGCCAGTAGTGGCCAGTTGGTTGGCTACACCTTC. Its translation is CASSGQLVGYTF.

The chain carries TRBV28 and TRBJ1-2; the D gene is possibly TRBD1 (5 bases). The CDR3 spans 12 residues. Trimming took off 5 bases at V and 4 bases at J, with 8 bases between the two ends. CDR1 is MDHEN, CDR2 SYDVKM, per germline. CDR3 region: CASSTGVYGYTF. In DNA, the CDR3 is TGTGCCAGCAGTACGGGGGTCTATGGCTACACCTTC.

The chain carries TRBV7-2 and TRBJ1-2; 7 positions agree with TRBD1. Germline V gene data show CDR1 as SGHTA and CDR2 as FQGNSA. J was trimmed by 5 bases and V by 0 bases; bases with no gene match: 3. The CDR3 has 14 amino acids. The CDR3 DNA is TGTGCCAGCAGCTTAGCCAGGGGGGCTTATGGCTACACCTTC. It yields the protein CASSLARGAYGYTF.

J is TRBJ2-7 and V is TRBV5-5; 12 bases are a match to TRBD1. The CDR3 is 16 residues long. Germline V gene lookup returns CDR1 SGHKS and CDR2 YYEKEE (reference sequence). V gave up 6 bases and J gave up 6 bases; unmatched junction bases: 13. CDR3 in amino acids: CASIPSPGDRGREQYF. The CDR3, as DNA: TGTGCCAGCATTCCTTCCCCCGGGGACAGGGGGCGCGAGCAGTACTTC.

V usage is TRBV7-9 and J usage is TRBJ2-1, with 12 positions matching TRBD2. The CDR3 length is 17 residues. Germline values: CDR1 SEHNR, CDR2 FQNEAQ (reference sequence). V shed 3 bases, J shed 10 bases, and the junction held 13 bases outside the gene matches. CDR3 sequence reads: CASSLPELAGGPGEQFF. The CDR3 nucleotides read TGTGCCAGCAGCTTGCCCGAGCTAGCGGGAGGGCCAGGAGAGCAGTTCTTC.

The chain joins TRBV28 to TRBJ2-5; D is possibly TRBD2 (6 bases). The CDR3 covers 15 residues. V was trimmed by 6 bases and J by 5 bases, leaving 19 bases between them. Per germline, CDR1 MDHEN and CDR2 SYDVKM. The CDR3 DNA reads TGTGCCAGCAGCCCGACCTTCAGGGCGGGGGAGACCCAGTACTTC. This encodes CASSPTFRAGETQYF.

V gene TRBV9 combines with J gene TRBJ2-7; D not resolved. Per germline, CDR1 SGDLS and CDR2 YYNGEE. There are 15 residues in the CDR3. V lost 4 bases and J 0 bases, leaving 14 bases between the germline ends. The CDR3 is CASSPSYLSSYEQYF. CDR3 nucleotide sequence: TGTGCCAGCAGCCCCAGTTATTTGTCCTCCTACGAGCAGTACTTC.

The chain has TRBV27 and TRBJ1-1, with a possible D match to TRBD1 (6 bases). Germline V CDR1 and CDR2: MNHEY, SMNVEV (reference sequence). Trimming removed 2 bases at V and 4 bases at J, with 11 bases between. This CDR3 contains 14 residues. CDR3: CASSLAGAGTEAFF. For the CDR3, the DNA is TGTGCCAGCAGTTTAGCAGGGGCGGGCACTGAAGCTTTCTTT.

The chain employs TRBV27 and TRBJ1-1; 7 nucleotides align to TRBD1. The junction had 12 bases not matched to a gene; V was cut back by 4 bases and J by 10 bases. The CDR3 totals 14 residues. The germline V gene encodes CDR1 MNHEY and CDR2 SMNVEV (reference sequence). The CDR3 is CASSSEGARFRAFF. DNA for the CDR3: TGTGCCAGCAGTTCCGAGGGGGCGCGTTTTCGAGCTTTCTTT.

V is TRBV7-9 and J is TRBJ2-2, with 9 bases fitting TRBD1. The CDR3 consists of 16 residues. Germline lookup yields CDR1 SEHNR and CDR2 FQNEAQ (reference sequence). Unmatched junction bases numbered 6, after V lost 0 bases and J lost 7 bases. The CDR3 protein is CASSLAGTGKVGELFF. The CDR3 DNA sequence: TGTGCCAGCAGCTTAGCCGGGACAGGGAAGGTCGGGGAGCTGTTTTTT.

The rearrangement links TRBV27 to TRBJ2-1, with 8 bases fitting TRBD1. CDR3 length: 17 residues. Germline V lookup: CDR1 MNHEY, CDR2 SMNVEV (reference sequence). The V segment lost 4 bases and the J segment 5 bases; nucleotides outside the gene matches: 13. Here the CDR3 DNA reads TGTGCCAGCAGTTCTGCTTATGGGCAGGGGGCCCACAATGAGCAGTTCTTC. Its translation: CASSSAYGQGAHNEQFF.

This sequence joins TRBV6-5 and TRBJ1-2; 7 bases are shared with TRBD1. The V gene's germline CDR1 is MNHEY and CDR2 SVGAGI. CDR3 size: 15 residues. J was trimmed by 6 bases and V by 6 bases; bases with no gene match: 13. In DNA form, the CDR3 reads TGTGCCAGCAGGTGGAACAGGGGTAGTCTTCATGGCTACACCTTC. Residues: CASRWNRGSLHGYTF.

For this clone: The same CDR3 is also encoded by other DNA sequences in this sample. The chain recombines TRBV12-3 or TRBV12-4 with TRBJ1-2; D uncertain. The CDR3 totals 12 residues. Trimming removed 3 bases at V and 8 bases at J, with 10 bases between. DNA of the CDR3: TGTGCCAGCAGTTTGGGCAGCGGGGGCTACACCTTC. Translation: CASSLGSGGYTF.